The rows below give T cell receptor beta chains drawn from one sample of a study of cytomegalovirus exposure and HLA in healthy donors. Measured with immunoSEQ multiplex PCR; TCRdb has only the in-frame clones, and not every one. The sample consists of some 57,000 clones, about 57% of them appearing once. The specimen was PBMCs. These receptors all come from a human donor in good health. Each CDR3 is given with its conserved first and last residue. The order of the fields is D gene, clone size, J gene, V gene, CDR3 DNA, CDR3 protein. The D gene is left open where the match is weak. Only part of the rows carry a size: once, few, many, or a class if the clone is expanded.

d_gene: TRBD1
abundance: NA
j_gene: TRBJ1-2
v_gene: TRBV5-4
CDR3nt: TGTGCCAGCAGCCCACAGGCCCAGGGGGCGAGGGGCGGCTACACCTTC
CDR3aa: CASSPQAQGARGGYTF

d_gene: NA
abundance: NA
j_gene: TRBJ2-7
v_gene: TRBV5-1
CDR3nt: TGCGCCAGCTCTTCCGGGGTGGGGGGGGCGTCATCCTACGAGCAGTACTTC
CDR3aa: CASSSGVGGASSYEQYF

d_gene: TRBD1
abundance: once
j_gene: TRBJ2-3
v_gene: TRBV7-2
CDR3nt: TGTGCCAGCAGCCGGTTGGGACAGGGAGCCACAGATACGCAGTATTTT
CDR3aa: CASSRLGQGATDTQYF

d_gene: TRBD2
abundance: few
j_gene: TRBJ2-1
v_gene: TRBV6-1
CDR3nt: TGTGCCAGCAGACGGGGGGACTCCTACAATGAGCAGTTCTTC
CDR3aa: CASRRGDSYNEQFF

d_gene: TRBD1
abundance: NA
j_gene: TRBJ1-2
v_gene: TRBV2
CDR3nt: TGTGCCAGCAGGGGGGACAGTTTTAACTATGGCTACACCTTC
CDR3aa: CASRGDSFNYGYTF

d_gene: NA
abundance: once
j_gene: TRBJ2-5
v_gene: TRBV5-6
CDR3nt: TGTGCCAGCAGCTTGGACAGGGGGGGGACCCAGTACTTC
CDR3aa: CASSLDRGGTQYF

d_gene: NA
abundance: few
j_gene: TRBJ2-4
v_gene: TRBV6-1
CDR3nt: TGTGCCAGCAGCCAACAGGGTTACCTAAACATTCAGTACTTC
CDR3aa: CASSQQGYLNIQYF

d_gene: NA
abundance: NA
j_gene: TRBJ1-1
v_gene: TRBV4-3
CDR3nt: TGCGCCAGCAGTCCAAGCCGAGGAGCGCGGGGGAACACTGAAGCTTTCTTT
CDR3aa: CASSPSRGARGNTEAFF

d_gene: NA
abundance: few
j_gene: TRBJ1-6
v_gene: TRBV7-9
CDR3nt: TGTTCCAGCAGCTTTACAGGGAATGAGCTCCACTTT
CDR3aa: CSSSFTGNELHF

d_gene: NA
abundance: NA
j_gene: TRBJ2-2
v_gene: TRBV10-1
CDR3nt: TGCGCCAGCAGGGCAGGCTTCACCGGGGAGCTGTTTTTT
CDR3aa: CASRAGFTGELFF

d_gene: NA
abundance: once
j_gene: TRBJ2-5
v_gene: TRBV7-9
CDR3nt: TGTGCCAGCAGCTTCGCCGGGGAGACCCAGTACTTC
CDR3aa: CASSFAGETQYF

d_gene: NA
abundance: NA
j_gene: TRBJ2-7
v_gene: TRBV2
CDR3nt: TGTGCCAGCAGTCTTACTATCGAGCAGTACTTC
CDR3aa: CASSLTIEQYF

d_gene: NA
abundance: NA
j_gene: TRBJ2-5
v_gene: TRBV5-1
CDR3nt: TGCGCCAGCAGCTTGGGTGTTCTCGTAGCGGAACAAGAGACCCAGTACTTC
CDR3aa: CASSLGVLVAEQETQYF

d_gene: TRBD1
abundance: few
j_gene: TRBJ2-7
v_gene: TRBV28
CDR3nt: TGTGCCAGCAGTTCAGGACAGGGGCCCCCCTACGAGCAGTACTTC
CDR3aa: CASSSGQGPPYEQYF

d_gene: TRBD2
abundance: few
j_gene: TRBJ2-7
v_gene: TRBV30
CDR3nt: TGTGCCTGGGACGGGGGGGCGTTTTCCGAGCAGTACTTC
CDR3aa: CAWDGGAFSEQYF

d_gene: TRBD1
abundance: once
j_gene: TRBJ1-1
v_gene: TRBV28
CDR3nt: TGTGCCAGCAGTGAAGACAGGGTGGCAAACACTGAAGCTTTCTTT
CDR3aa: CASSEDRVANTEAFF

d_gene: TRBD1
abundance: NA
j_gene: TRBJ1-2
v_gene: TRBV18
CDR3nt: TGTGCCAGCTCACATGGGACAGGAGGCTACCCCTTC
CDR3aa: CASSHGTGGYPF

d_gene: NA
abundance: NA
j_gene: TRBJ1-2
v_gene: TRBV30
CDR3nt: TGTGCCTGGATCCTAGGGAGGGCAGGGAGTAACTATGGCTACACCTTC
CDR3aa: CAWILGRAGSNYGYTF

d_gene: TRBD2
abundance: NA
j_gene: TRBJ2-7
v_gene: TRBV9
CDR3nt: TGTGCCAGCAGCGTGACTAGCGGGGGGTTCAACGAGCAGTACTTC
CDR3aa: CASSVTSGGFNEQYF

d_gene: NA
abundance: NA
j_gene: TRBJ2-7
v_gene: TRBV12-5
CDR3nt: TGTGCTAGTGACAATGGAGGAGCAAGCTCCTACGAGCAGTACTTC
CDR3aa: CASDNGGASSYEQYF

d_gene: NA
abundance: few
j_gene: TRBJ2-3
v_gene: TRBV6-5
CDR3nt: TGTGCCAGCAGTTTGCAGGGGCACACAGATACGCAGTATTTT
CDR3aa: CASSLQGHTDTQYF

d_gene: TRBD1
abundance: NA
j_gene: TRBJ2-7
v_gene: TRBV25-1
CDR3nt: TGTGCCAGCAGGAAAGCCGGGACAGCCGCATACGAGCAGTACTTC
CDR3aa: CASRKAGTAAYEQYF

d_gene: NA
abundance: few
j_gene: TRBJ2-3
v_gene: TRBV19
CDR3nt: TGTGCCAGTAGGGCACTAGCAGACGCGCAGTATTTT
CDR3aa: CASRALADAQYF

d_gene: NA
abundance: few
j_gene: TRBJ2-5
v_gene: TRBV9
CDR3nt: TGTGCCAGCAGCGTAGGTCTCCAAGAGACCCAGTACTTC
CDR3aa: CASSVGLQETQYF

d_gene: NA
abundance: NA
j_gene: TRBJ1-2
v_gene: TRBV6-5
CDR3nt: TGTGCCAGCACCCCCCGTAGATCCACCTATGGCTACACCTTC
CDR3aa: CASTPRRSTYGYTF

d_gene: NA
abundance: NA
j_gene: TRBJ1-1
v_gene: TRBV10-3
CDR3nt: TGTGCCATCAGTGATAGGAGGGGTGGGTACAGCACTGAAGCTTTCTTT
CDR3aa: CAISDRRGGYSTEAFF

d_gene: TRBD1
abundance: few
j_gene: TRBJ1-4
v_gene: TRBV4-1
CDR3nt: TGCGCCAGCAGCCAAGCCGGACAGGGAACTAATGAAAAACTGTTTTTT
CDR3aa: CASSQAGQGTNEKLFF

d_gene: NA
abundance: few
j_gene: TRBJ2-7
v_gene: TRBV15
CDR3nt: TGTGCCACCAGCAGAGCCGGGGGGCTCAGCTACGAGCAGTACTTC
CDR3aa: CATSRAGGLSYEQYF

d_gene: NA
abundance: NA
j_gene: TRBJ2-1
v_gene: TRBV4-2
CDR3nt: TGTGCCAGCAGCTTGGAGGCAGGAAAGCAGTTCTTC
CDR3aa: CASSLEAGKQFF